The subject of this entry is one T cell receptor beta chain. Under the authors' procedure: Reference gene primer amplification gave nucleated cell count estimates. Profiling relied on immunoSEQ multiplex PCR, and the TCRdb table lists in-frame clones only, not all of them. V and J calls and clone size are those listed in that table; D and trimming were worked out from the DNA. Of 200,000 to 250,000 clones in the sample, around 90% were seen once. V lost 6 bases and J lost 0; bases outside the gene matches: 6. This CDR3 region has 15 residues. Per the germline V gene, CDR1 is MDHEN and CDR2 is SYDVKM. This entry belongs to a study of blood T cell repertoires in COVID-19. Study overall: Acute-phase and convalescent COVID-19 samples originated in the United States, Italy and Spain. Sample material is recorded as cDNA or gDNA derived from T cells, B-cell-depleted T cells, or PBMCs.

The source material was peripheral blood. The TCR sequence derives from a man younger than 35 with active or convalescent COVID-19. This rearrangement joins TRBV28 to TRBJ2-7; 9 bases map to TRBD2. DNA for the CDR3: TGTGCCAGCAGACGTCTAGCGGGGAGCTCCTACGAGCAGTACTTC. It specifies CASRRLAGSSYEQYF.